This T cell receptor beta chain was observed in a study of shared clonotypes between healthy human individuals. Germline V gene data show CDR1 as MGHDK and CDR2 as SYGVNS. The CDR3 extends over 15 amino acids. V was clipped by 5 bases and J by 3 bases, with 16 bases between them. The protocol was immunoSEQ multiplex PCR, while the TCRdb copy is restricted to in-frame clones and leaves out a portion. This table holds 600,000 to 750,000 clones, roughly 91% found once. Only Caucasian adults living in Nashville, Tennessee served as donors. A remark on this clone: Its specificity is unknown.

Regarding the study as a whole: Rarefaction revealed incomplete sorted-subset sequencing despite large depth. Shared clonotypes: 4.5% to 5% naive CD4, around 3.7% naive CD8, over 2% memory CD4, 0.4% to 0.45% memory CD8. Generally, estimated richness proved larger in naive subsets than it did in memory subsets.

The V call is TRBV25-1, the J call TRBJ1-1; D ambiguous. The receptor was derived from a man aged 18 to 35 in good health. Some clones in this sample may be carry-over from other donors' samples. Input material: memory CD8+ T cells from PBMCs. Indicated subset: CD45RO+ cells pooled with CCR7-negative TemRA cells. As DNA, the CDR3 is TGTGCCAGCAGTCGGCGAGCGAGGGAGGACACTGAAGCTTTCTTT. Amino acids: CASSRRAREDTEAFF.